This T cell receptor beta chain was recovered during a study of a mutant IDH1 vaccine in newly diagnosed glioma. The overall study: Vaccine dosing followed radiotherapy by 4-6 weeks, or accompanied temozolomide cycles. Receipt of radiotherapy, temozolomide, or both preceded the study, and most received both. Scheduled at week 35, visit V12 preceded visit V13, held at week 47.

Time point specified: week 35, safety follow-up. The study gave 300 ug of mutant IDH1 20-mer peptide per vaccine dose, with topical imiquimod. Libraries were prepared by immunoSEQ multiplex PCR; TCRdb keeps only in-frame clonotypes and omits some of them. The sample lists about 56,000 clones, roughly 90% occurring once. Regarding this clone: As yet, its antigen is unknown.

The CDR3 consists of 15 residues. V lost 5 bases, J lost 4 bases, and 15 bases lay in between. Looked up from germline, CDR1 is SEHNR and CDR2 is FQNEAQ (reference sequence). The J gene is TRBJ2-4, the V gene TRBV7-9; D might be TRBD1 (5 bases). This receptor was taken from a middle-aged man with glioma. Sequencing used PBMCs, obtained from a glioma patient whose treatment included an IDH1 peptide vaccine. CDR3 sequence (DNA): TGTGCCAGCAGCCCTAGGGGCGGCAGTAAAAACATTCAGTACTTC. Translated, it gives CASSPRGGSKNIQYF.